This T cell receptor (beta chain) was identified in a study of ipilimumab plus nivolumab after autologous stem cell transplantation. This table comes from immunoSEQ multiplex PCR, and its TCRdb copy is limited to in-frame clones, with some not included. The sample includes around 19,000 clones, over 75% of them seen just once. Trimming shortened V by 2 bases and J by 6 bases, and 10 bases separated the two germline ends. The CDR3 consists of 13 residues. Germline CDR1 and CDR2: SGHKS and YYEKEE (reference sequence). This receptor was obtained from a male donor with diffuse large B-cell lymphoma. The specimen comprised PBMCs, sampled in a trial of ipilimumab plus nivolumab as post-transplant consolidation. The chain uses TRBV5-5 and TRBJ2-3; D is unclear. CDR3 region: CASSFLVLDTQYF. CDR3 in DNA: TGTGCCAGCAGCTTCCTGGTGTTGGATACGCAGTATTTT.